These 27 T cell receptor beta chains were all obtained from the same sample, sequenced in a study of blood T cell repertoires in COVID-19. Only in-frame clones appear in the TCRdb table, and some are missing; sequencing was by immunoSEQ multiplex PCR. The table has around 65,000 clones, approximately 91% seen once. Material: peripheral blood. These receptors were collected from a human donor in a cohort sampled during active COVID-19.

V and J are TRBV11-3 and TRBJ2-3, with 12 bases matching TRBD1. With V trimmed by 1 base and J by 3 bases, 11 bases remained unmatched. CDR1 SGHNT and CDR2 YENEEA come from the germline V gene. The CDR3 spans 19 residues. In nucleotides, the CDR3 is TGTGCCAGCAGCTTAGTTTTTTGGGACAGGGGGCGATCGACAGATACGCAGTATTTT. Its translation: CASSLVFWDRGRSTDTQYF.

The V gene is TRBV7-9, the J gene TRBJ2-5; a possible D gene is TRBD1 (5 bases). The length of the CDR3 is 14 residues. CDR1 is SEHNR and CDR2 is FQNEAQ in the germline V gene (reference sequence). The V gene lost 8 bases and the J gene lost 1 base, with 14 bases spanning the gap. The CDR3 bases are TGTGCCAGCGGCTGGCAGGGCGTCCAAGAGACCCAGTACTTC. This sequence encodes CASGWQGVQETQYF.

A few counts support this clone. The chain uses TRBV6-2 or TRBV6-3 and TRBJ2-2, with D possibly matching TRBD2 (6 bases). V was clipped by 0 bases and J by 3 bases, with 14 bases between them. Germline V gene sequence: CDR1 MNHEY, CDR2 SVGEGT. The CDR3 extends over 17 amino acids. The CDR3 DNA is TGTGCCAGCAGTTACTCGTATGGCGGGATTTACACCGGGGAGCTGTTTTTT. It yields the protein CASSYSYGGIYTGELFF.

The CDR3 DNA reads as TGTGCCAGCAGCTTGGCCCCGGGACAGGGGATAGATACGCAGTATTTT. It codes for CASSLAPGQGIDTQYF. V is TRBV5-4 and J is TRBJ2-3; 10 bases map to TRBD1. This CDR3 comprises 16 residues. CDR1 is SGHNT, CDR2 YYREEE, per germline (reference sequence). The J segment lost 5 bases and the V segment lost 0 bases, leaving 6 bases of the junction unmatched.

The CDR3 DNA sequence: TGTGCCAGCAGTTTTCGGGGCTACGAGCAGTACTTC. Translated: CASSFRGYEQYF. The V and J genes are TRBV28 and TRBJ2-7; a possible D gene is TRBD2 (5 bases). The CDR3 runs 12 residues. The V gene lost 3 bases and the J gene lost 3 bases, with 6 bases spanning the gap. CDR1 and CDR2 from the germline V gene are MDHEN and SYDVKM.

The chain employs TRBV4-1 and TRBJ2-5; maybe TRBD2 (5 bases). The germline gives CDR1 MGHRA, CDR2 YSYEKL. The CDR3 loop spans 16 amino acids. V lost 0 bases and J 5 bases, leaving 16 bases between the germline ends. This CDR3 reads CASSQEWQRSIETQYF. The CDR3 nucleotides read TGCGCCAGCAGCCAAGAGTGGCAGCGGTCAATCGAGACCCAGTACTTC.

J is TRBJ2-3 and V is TRBV19; TRBD1 agrees at 9 bases. The junction had 10 bases not matched to a gene; V was cut back by 2 bases and J by 1 base. The CDR3 runs 18 residues. The germline V gene has CDR1 LNHDA and CDR2 SQIVND (reference sequence). The CDR3 region has the DNA TGTGCCAGTAGTATATCCCAGGGCGGACAGGGGCGCACAGATACGCAGTATTTT. It yields the protein CASSISQGGQGRTDTQYF.

The sample holds a few counts of this clone. J is TRBJ1-2 and V is TRBV7-9; no definite D call. In germline, CDR1 is SEHNR, CDR2 FQNEAQ (reference sequence). This CDR3 spans 14 amino acids. Trimming pared 0 bases from V and 5 bases from J, leaving 10 bases between. CDR3 residues: CASSLAEASYGYTF. The CDR3 DNA sequence: TGTGCCAGCAGCTTAGCGGAGGCATCTTATGGCTACACCTTC.

The chain carries TRBV7-8 and TRBJ1-5; 8 nucleotides align to TRBD1. Unmatched junction bases numbered 4, after V lost 3 bases and J lost 6 bases. Germline loops: CDR1 SGHVS, CDR2 FQNEAQ. The CDR3 is 14 amino acids. The CDR3 loop reads CASSFSGGFQPQHF. The CDR3 nucleotides read TGTGCCAGCAGCTTTTCAGGGGGCTTTCAGCCCCAGCATTTT.

This clone was observed a single time. The V and J genes are TRBV3-1 (or the pseudogene TRBV3-2) and TRBJ2-3; tentative D call: TRBD1 (6 bases). The CDR3 length is 15 residues. The germline V gene has CDR1 LGHDT and CDR2 YNNKEL (reference sequence). Trimming took off 4 bases at V and 2 bases at J, with 13 bases between the two ends. The CDR3 bases are TGTGCCAGCAGCCCCTTGACAGGTACCACAGATACGCAGTATTTT. Protein sequence: CASSPLTGTTDTQYF.

The genes are TRBV4-3 and TRBJ2-5; D is ambiguous. Germline assignment: CDR1 LGHNA and CDR2 YSLEER. Deletions cut 1 base from V and 1 base from J, with 7 bases between. The CDR3 sequence is 14 residues long. DNA for the CDR3: TGCGCCAGCAGCCAAGGGGTAGCCCAAGAGACCCAGTACTTC. It specifies CASSQGVAQETQYF.

The gene calls are TRBV6-4 and TRBJ2-3, with D possibly TRBD2 on 6 matching bases. The CDR3 extends over 13 amino acids. V was shortened by 6 bases and J by 6 bases, with 13 bases between the two germline ends. The germline gives CDR1 MRHNA, CDR2 SNTAGT. As DNA, the CDR3 is TGTGCCAGCAGCGCGGTCGGGAGCGATACGCAGTATTTT. Amino acids: CASSAVGSDTQYF.

The chain links TRBV29-1 to TRBJ2-1; 8 bases are shared with TRBD1. From germline, CDR1 is SQVTM and CDR2 ANQGSEA. J was trimmed by 6 bases and V by 6 bases; bases with no gene match: 7. The CDR3 is made up of 13 amino acids. CDR3: CSVDRGPSNEQFF. The CDR3 bases are TGCAGCGTCGACAGGGGTCCTTCCAATGAGCAGTTCTTC.

CDR3 residues: CASRRLRSVTDTQYF. CDR3 bases: TGTGCCAGCAGGCGACTGAGGTCAGTCACAGATACGCAGTATTTT. The rearrangement joins TRBV6-5 to TRBJ2-3; D ambiguous. CDR3 length: 15 amino acids. V was pared by 6 bases and J by 2 bases, with 15 bases between. Germline lookup yields CDR1 MNHEY and CDR2 SVGAGI.

The rearrangement joins TRBV5-1 to TRBJ2-7, with D hard to call. V lost 4 bases, J lost 0 bases, and 14 bases lay in between. The germline CDR1 and CDR2 sequences are SGHRS and YFSETQ. The CDR3 contains 15 residues. The CDR3 bases are TGCGCCAGCAGCCCCGACCAGACGGGCTCCTACGAGCAGTACTTC. Encoded protein: CASSPDQTGSYEQYF.

The rearrangement uses TRBV7-2 and TRBJ2-5; 11 bases are shared with TRBD2. The CDR3 spans 14 residues. V trimming: 5 bases; J trimming: 7 bases; junction bases outside the gene matches: 6. Germline V gene data show CDR1 as SGHTA and CDR2 as FQGNSA. The CDR3 loop reads CASSRTSGPATQYF. CDR3 bases: TGTGCCAGCAGCCGGACTAGCGGGCCGGCGACCCAGTACTTC.

V and J are TRBV3-1 (or the pseudogene TRBV3-2) and TRBJ2-7, with D possibly being TRBD1 (6 bases). This CDR3 has 12 residues. From germline, CDR1 is LGHDT and CDR2 YNNKEL (reference sequence). The V gene lost 2 bases and the J gene lost 6 bases, with 8 bases spanning the gap. In DNA, the CDR3 is TGTGCCAGCAGCCAATCAGGGGTCGAGCAGTACTTC. Protein sequence: CASSQSGVEQYF.

The chain links TRBV10-1 to TRBJ2-3; 7 bases match TRBD1. The CDR3 extends over 14 amino acids. V lost 4 bases, J lost 7 bases, and 8 bases stayed unmatched. Germline V gives CDR1 WNHNN, CDR2 SYGVQD (reference sequence). The CDR3 DNA reads TGCGCCAGCAGTGGGGGACAGAAGCCTAATACGCAGTATTTT. Protein product: CASSGGQKPNTQYF.

The chain combines TRBV7-8 with TRBJ2-7, with a possible D match to TRBD2 (6 bases). The CDR3 contains 16 residues. V lost 1 base and J lost 1, with 14 bases in between. Looked up from germline, CDR1 is SGHVS and CDR2 is FQNEAQ. The CDR3 region is CASSLVWGGNSYEQYF. Written as DNA, the CDR3 is TGTGCCAGCAGCTTAGTTTGGGGCGGGAATTCCTACGAGCAGTACTTC. The entire variable domain, with the rest obtained from reference TRBV7-8 and TRBJ2-7, is as follows: GAGVSQSPRYKVAKRGQDVALRCDPISGHVSLFWYQQALGQGPEFLTYFQNEAQLDKSGLPSDRFFAERPEGSVSTLKIQRTQQEDSAVYLCASSLVWGGNSYEQYFGPGTRLTVT.

This clone was observed a single time. V gene TRBV15 combines with J gene TRBJ2-1; D is uncertain. The CDR3 contains 15 residues. Looked up from germline, CDR1 is LNHNV and CDR2 is YYDKDF (reference sequence). V lost 6 bases, J lost 0 bases, and 12 bases lay in between. This CDR3 reads CATSFSADSYNEQFF. The CDR3 DNA reads TGTGCCACCAGTTTCTCGGCGGACTCCTACAATGAGCAGTTCTTC.

The V gene is TRBV4-1, the J gene TRBJ2-7; D may be TRBD1 (7 bases). V was cut by 0 bases and J by 3 bases, with 15 bases left in between. This CDR3 comprises 16 residues. Per germline, CDR1 MGHRA and CDR2 YSYEKL. The DNA for the CDR3 is TGCGCCAGCAGCCAAGAACGCAGGGGGGTCCTCTACGAGCAGTACTTC. This codes for CASSQERRGVLYEQYF.

The rearrangement joins TRBV7-9 to TRBJ2-2; 11 nucleotides align to TRBD2. Germline V CDR1 and CDR2: SEHNR, FQNEAQ (reference sequence). The trim removed 5 bases at V and 3 bases at J, leaving 5 bases unmatched. The CDR3 length is 16 residues. For the CDR3, the DNA is TGTGCCAGCAGCCCCTCTAGCGGGAGGTACACCGGGGAGCTGTTTTTT. Protein product: CASSPSSGRYTGELFF.

The J gene is TRBJ2-5, the V gene TRBV3-1 (or the pseudogene TRBV3-2); 9 bases fit TRBD2. The germline V gene encodes CDR1 LGHDT and CDR2 YNNKEL (reference sequence). CDR3 size: 15 residues. V lost 4 bases and J lost 2; bases outside the gene matches: 5. The CDR3 DNA sequence: TGTGCCAGCAGCCCTAGACTAGCGGTACAAGAGACCCAGTACTTC. Translation gives CASSPRLAVQETQYF.

This clone was recorded only once. The chain combines TRBV28 with TRBJ1-4; D call uncertain. Trimming removed 6 bases from V and 8 bases from J, with 10 bases in between. The CDR3 totals 12 residues. Germline V lookup: CDR1 MDHEN, CDR2 SYDVKM. The CDR3 spells CASRSRLEKLFF. CDR3 in DNA: TGTGCCAGCAGGTCCAGGTTAGAAAAACTGTTTTTT.

The chain employs TRBV6-2 or TRBV6-3 and TRBJ2-7, with 8 positions matching TRBD1. The length of the CDR3 is 14 residues. V gave up 1 base and J gave up 1 base; unmatched junction bases: 0. Germline assignment: CDR1 MNHEY and CDR2 SVGEGT. The CDR3 sequence: CASSYWDRSYEQYF. For the CDR3, the DNA is TGTGCCAGCAGTTACTGGGACAGGTCCTACGAGCAGTACTTC.

The chain joins TRBV5-1 to TRBJ2-7; 15 nucleotides agree with TRBD2. The V segment lost 2 bases and the J segment 3 bases; nucleotides outside the gene matches: 6. Per germline, CDR1 SGHRS and CDR2 YFSETQ. The CDR3 consists of 17 residues. CDR3 sequence: CASSFGTSGRRVYEQYF. The CDR3 nucleotides are TGCGCCAGCAGCTTCGGGACTAGCGGGAGGAGAGTCTACGAGCAGTACTTC.

This clone was seen once. This chain joins TRBV4-1 and TRBJ1-5; no reliable D call. The CDR3 is 15 residues long. Germline CDR1 and CDR2: MGHRA and YSYEKL. Deletions cut 0 bases from V and 3 bases from J, with 9 bases between. The DNA for the CDR3 is TGCGCCAGCAGCCAAGATGGGCAGATCAATCAGCCCCAGCATTTT. Protein product: CASSQDGQINQPQHF.